A few counts support the clone carrying this TCR beta chain. The antigen remains unidentified. The sample comes from a study of regulatory T cells in long-lasting Graves disease. Study as a whole: Patients with persistent Graves' disease had over 5 years of antithyroid drugs and persistent TSH receptor antibodies. Notes on the study in general: Persistent Graves' patients showed less TCR diversity than newly diagnosed patients showed.

Time point described: persistent/refractory GD, antithyroid drugs over 5 years with positive TRAb. Extracted RNA from PBMCs served as the source of the TCR library. In building TCR beta libraries, iRepertoire HTBI primers were used together with Arm-PCR of CDR3 regions. MiXCR was run by TCRdb on the multiplex PCR reads, yielding one entry per CDR3 protein. The repertoire holds roughly 360,000 distinct CDR3 sequences, with less than 30% as singletons. Between the trimmed V and J ends, which lost 8 bases and 2 bases, there was a span of 12 bases. The CDR3 length is 13 residues. Germline V lookup: CDR1 MGHDK, CDR2 SYGVNS.

This sequence originates from a woman aged 40 to 50 with Graves disease. Sequencing was performed on peripheral blood mononuclear cells (PBMCs), taken when the disease was refractory, from a patient treated with antithyroid drugs. The chain links TRBV25-1 to TRBJ2-5; no clear D gene. CDR3 in DNA: TGTGCCAGCCGAGAATGGCAGCAAGAGACCCAGTACTTC. Translating gives CASREWQQETQYF. The whole variable domain, filled in from reference TRBV25-1 and TRBJ2-5, reads EADIYQTPRYLVIGTGKKITLECSQTMGHDKMYWYQQDPGMELHLIHYSYGVNSTEKGDLSSESTVSRIRTEHFPLTLESARPSHTSQYLCASREWQQETQYFGPGTRLLVL.